This TCR beta chain is from a study of monozygotic twins with inflammatory bowel disease. Study-wide points: Among IBD patients, TCRbeta diversity (inverse Simpson) was lower than in healthy co-twins. For IBD patients, clonotypes shared with others were fewer than for healthy twins, especially with disease activity.

Concerning this clonotype: Its specificity is unknown.

The UMIs carried a 6-nucleotide sample barcode, and they were added by template switching. Two nested PCRs, run for roughly 17 and 9 cycles, were applied to TCRalpha and TCRbeta cDNA. From its re-call of the 5' RACE reads, TCRdb lists each CDR3 protein once, without DNA. Recorded for this sample: fewer than 350,000 distinct CDR3 sequences. The CDR3 runs 13 residues. Germline V gene lookup returns CDR1 SEHNR and CDR2 FQNEAQ (reference sequence). The V gene is TRBV7-9, the J gene TRBJ1-1. The origin of this receptor is a human donor with ulcerative colitis or Crohn's disease, or a healthy co-twin of an affected twin (not recorded which). The specimen was blood. The CDR3 loop is CASSSPRWEEAFF.